This T cell receptor beta chain was recorded in a study of blood T cell repertoires in COVID-19. Study details: PBMCs, B-cell-depleted T cells, or T cells were the source of the cDNA or gDNA that made up the material.

The assay was immunoSEQ multiplex PCR, and TCRdb's table has in-frame clones only and misses some. The data show approximately 250,000 clones, more than 85% seen once. This clone was seen only once. V shed 5 bases and J 4 bases; nucleotides not matched to a gene: 9. Germline CDR1 SGHTA, CDR2 FQGNSA. The CDR3 spans 15 residues. In terms of age and location, participants ranged from about 18 to 95 years and lived in approximately 24 US areas. Researchers sorted participants into cohorts using their self-reported clinical history. People in the exposed group encountered a COVID-19 case within 2 weeks before entering the study.

J is TRBJ2-7 and V is TRBV7-2, with TRBD2 identical over 9 bases. This clonotype was obtained from a man in his forties who had been exposed to COVID-19. The material sequenced was PBMCs or T cells enriched from blood (not recorded which). This CDR3 is CASSPIAGETYEQYF. In DNA form, the CDR3 reads TGTGCCAGCAGCCCAATAGCGGGAGAGACGTACGAGCAGTACTTC.